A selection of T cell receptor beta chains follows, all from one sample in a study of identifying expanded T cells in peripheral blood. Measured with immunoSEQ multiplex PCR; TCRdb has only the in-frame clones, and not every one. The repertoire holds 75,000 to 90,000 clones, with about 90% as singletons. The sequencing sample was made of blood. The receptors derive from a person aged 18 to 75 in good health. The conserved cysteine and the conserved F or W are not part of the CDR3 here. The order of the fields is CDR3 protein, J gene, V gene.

CDR3: ASSWGLAGGTGELF
J: TRBJ2-2
V: TRBV7-6

CDR3: ASSSRFGPRYGYT
J: TRBJ1-2
V: TRBV11-1

CDR3: ASSSPGDRGDEQF
J: TRBJ2-1
V: TRBV19

CDR3: ASSPEDTASPSGANVLT
J: TRBJ2-6
V: TRBV2

CDR3: ASRPRAPDGYT
J: TRBJ1-2
V: TRBV5-1

CDR3: ASSSQETQY
J: TRBJ2-5
V: TRBV5-1

CDR3: ASSLNPSTGVNEKLF
J: TRBJ1-4
V: TRBV5-1

CDR3: ASSHGLAGGQNEQF
J: TRBJ2-1
V: TRBV4-1

CDR3: ASSLFRGQHQPQH
J: TRBJ1-5
V: TRBV5-6

CDR3: ASSQGTGRIDYGYT
J: TRBJ1-2
V: TRBV14

CDR3: AIHSRENTEAF
J: TRBJ1-1
V: TRBV10-3

CDR3: ASSLASLSANVLT
J: TRBJ2-6
V: TRBV7-9

CDR3: ASSFGTGNYNEQF
J: TRBJ2-1
V: TRBV5-1

CDR3: ASSVSGDSYEQY
J: TRBJ2-7
V: TRBV7-2

CDR3: ASRSPPDRGHQPQH
J: TRBJ1-5
V: TRBV28

CDR3: ASSRGLTGELF
J: TRBJ2-2
V: TRBV5-1

CDR3: ASRGDRDGYT
J: TRBJ1-2
V: TRBV9

CDR3: ASRRGGVTGGYT
J: TRBJ1-2
V: TRBV6-5

CDR3: ASSLVRGGQPQH
J: TRBJ1-5
V: TRBV7-2

CDR3: ASSEVAGHGYT
J: TRBJ1-2
V: TRBV2

CDR3: SVEDGGMGGELF
J: TRBJ2-2
V: TRBV29-1

CDR3: ASSQDPGQVNQPQH
J: TRBJ1-5
V: TRBV4-1

CDR3: ASSIYGDTGELF
J: TRBJ2-2
V: TRBV19

CDR3: ASNLLDTEAF
J: TRBJ1-1
V: TRBV11-2

CDR3: ASRSGPGNTEAF
J: TRBJ1-1
V: TRBV7-3

CDR3: ASSKEYFGGRIVEKLF
J: TRBJ1-4
V: TRBV21-1

CDR3: ASSLNVGTPNQPQH
J: TRBJ1-5
V: TRBV7-2

CDR3: ASSIEGWSPNTGELF
J: TRBJ2-2
V: TRBV19

CDR3: ASSFSAVKEAF
J: TRBJ1-1
V: TRBV5-4

CDR3: ASSHPRTGRGYEQY
J: TRBJ2-7
V: TRBV27

CDR3: ASSVTSDGTDTQY
J: TRBJ2-3
V: TRBV9

CDR3: SVGGGTNEKLF
J: TRBJ1-4
V: TRBV29-1

CDR3: ASKNPGLALGELF
J: TRBJ1-4
V: TRBV28

CDR3: AIRRDTYNEQF
J: TRBJ2-1
V: TRBV10-3

CDR3: ASSLRDIHYGYT
J: TRBJ1-2
V: TRBV7-9

CDR3: ASSAGGQGVGYGYT
J: TRBJ1-2
V: TRBV18

CDR3: ASTVSTRQPQH
J: TRBJ1-5
V: TRBV2

CDR3: AISESGTENQPQH
J: TRBJ1-5
V: TRBV10-3

CDR3: ASSRDTGQFQETQY
J: TRBJ2-5
V: TRBV18

CDR3: ASSVAWDTWNEQY
J: TRBJ2-7
V: TRBV9

CDR3: ASSLLGGGPPGELF
J: TRBJ2-2
V: TRBV7-3

CDR3: ASSDPDRAFYGYT
J: TRBJ1-2
V: TRBV2

CDR3: ASISRWGTEAF
J: TRBJ1-1
V: TRBV11-3

CDR3: ASSKNDPEAF
J: TRBJ1-1
V: TRBV13